This T cell receptor (beta chain) was sequenced during a study of T cell repertoires in cytomegalovirus infection. From the reads, TCRdb called clonotypes with MiXCR, one entry per CDR3 protein. The table lists hundreds of thousands of distinct CDR3 sequences, 33% of them singletons. In this sample, this clonotype turned up a few times. The antigen is undetermined. The clonotype comes from a human donor in good health (CMV status not recorded). Some clones in this sample may be carry-over from other donors' samples. The sample consisted of cultured PBMCs, taken from culture after CMV antigen stimulation.

CDR3: CASSLRQGSSYNEQFF. The CDR3 DNA is TGTGCCAGCAGCTTAAGGCAGGGGAGCTCCTACAATGAGCAGTTCTTC. The V call is TRBV7-6, the J call TRBJ2-1; D is perhaps TRBD1 (6 bases). This CDR3 is 16 amino acids long. V was clipped by 2 bases and J by 0 bases, with 11 bases between them. Germline values: CDR1 SGHVS, CDR2 FNYEAQ. The full variable domain, completed using reference TRBV7-6 and TRBJ2-1, is GAGVSQSPRYKVTKRGQDVALRCDPISGHVSLYWYRQALGQGPEFLTYFNYEAQQDKSGLPNDRFSAERPEGSISTLTIQRTEQRDSAMYRCASSLRQGSSYNEQFFGPGTRLTVL.